The source of this T cell receptor beta chain is a study of OX40 agonist ivuxolimab in advanced cancers. Study background: While on treatment, patients had intravenous ivuxolimab at 0.01 to 10 mg/kg every 2 weeks.

Here immunoSEQ multiplex PCR was the method, and the copy in TCRdb shows in-frame clones only, minus some. This sample yields around 76,000 clones, of which almost 85% are seen a single time; approximately 0.57% belongs to the top ten. This CDR3 has 16 residues. Trimming cost V 1 base and J 8 bases; bases outside gene matches: 6. Germline lookup yields CDR1 MNHNS and CDR2 SASEGT. The material sequenced was CD4+ or CD8+ T cells sorted from blood, taken in a trial of the OX40 agonist ivuxolimab. The chain has TRBV6-1 and TRBJ2-3, with 13 bases matching TRBD2. The sequence was obtained from an adult with an advanced solid tumor such as melanoma, head and neck, liver or kidney cancer. The CDR3 protein is CASSEVGLAGVGTQYF. The CDR3 DNA sequence: TGTGCCAGCAGTGAAGTTGGACTAGCGGGGGTTGGTACGCAGTATTTT.